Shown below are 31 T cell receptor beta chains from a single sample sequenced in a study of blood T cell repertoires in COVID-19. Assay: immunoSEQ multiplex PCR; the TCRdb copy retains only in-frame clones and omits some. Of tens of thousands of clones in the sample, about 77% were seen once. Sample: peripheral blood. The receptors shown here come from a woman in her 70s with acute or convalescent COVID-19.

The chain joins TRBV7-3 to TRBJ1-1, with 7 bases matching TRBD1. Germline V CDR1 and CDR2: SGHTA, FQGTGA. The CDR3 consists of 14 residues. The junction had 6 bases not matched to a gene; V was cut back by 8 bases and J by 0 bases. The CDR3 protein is CASAQGQLNTEAFF. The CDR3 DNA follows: TGTGCCAGCGCTCAGGGACAGCTGAACACTGAAGCTTTCTTT.

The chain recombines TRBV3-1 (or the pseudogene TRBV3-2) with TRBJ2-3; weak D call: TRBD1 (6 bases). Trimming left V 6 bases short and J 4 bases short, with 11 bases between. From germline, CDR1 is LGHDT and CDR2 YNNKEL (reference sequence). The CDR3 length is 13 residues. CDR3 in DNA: TGTGCCAGCAGGCAGACAGGCCCAGATACGCAGTATTTT. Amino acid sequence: CASRQTGPDTQYF.

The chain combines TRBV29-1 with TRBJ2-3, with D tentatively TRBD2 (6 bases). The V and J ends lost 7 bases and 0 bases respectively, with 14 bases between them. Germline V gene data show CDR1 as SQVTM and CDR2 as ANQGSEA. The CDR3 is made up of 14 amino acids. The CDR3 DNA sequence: TGCAGCGCCCCGAGTAGCGGAAGCACAGATACGCAGTATTTT. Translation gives CSAPSSGSTDTQYF.

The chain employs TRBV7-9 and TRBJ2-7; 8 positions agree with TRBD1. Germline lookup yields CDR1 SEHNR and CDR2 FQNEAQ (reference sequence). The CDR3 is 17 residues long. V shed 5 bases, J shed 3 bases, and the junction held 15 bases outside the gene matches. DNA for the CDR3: TGTGCCAGCAGCCCTCAGGGGGCTTACCTCCGCATCTACGAGCAGTACTTC. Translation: CASSPQGAYLRIYEQYF.

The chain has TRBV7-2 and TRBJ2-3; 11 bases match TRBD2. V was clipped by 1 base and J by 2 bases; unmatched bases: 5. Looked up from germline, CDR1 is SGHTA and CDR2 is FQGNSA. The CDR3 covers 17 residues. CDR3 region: CASSLGRLAGYTDTQYF. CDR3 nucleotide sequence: TGTGCCAGCAGCTTAGGTCGACTAGCGGGGTACACAGATACGCAGTATTTT.

CDR3 sequence: CASKGEMKGGTEAFF. CDR3 coding DNA: TGTGCCAGCAAGGGGGAAATGAAAGGCGGCACTGAAGCTTTCTTT. The chain combines TRBV6-5 with TRBJ1-1; D is possibly TRBD1 (6 bases). The germline V gene has CDR1 MNHEY and CDR2 SVGAGI. Trimming cost V 7 bases and J 4 bases, with 19 bases left between them. The CDR3 runs to 15 residues.

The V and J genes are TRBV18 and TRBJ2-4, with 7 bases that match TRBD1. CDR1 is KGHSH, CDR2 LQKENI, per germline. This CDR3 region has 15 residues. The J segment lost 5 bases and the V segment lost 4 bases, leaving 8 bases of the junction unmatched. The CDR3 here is CASSLYTGVENIQYF. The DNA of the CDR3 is TGTGCCAGCTCACTCTACACAGGGGTGGAAAACATTCAGTACTTC.

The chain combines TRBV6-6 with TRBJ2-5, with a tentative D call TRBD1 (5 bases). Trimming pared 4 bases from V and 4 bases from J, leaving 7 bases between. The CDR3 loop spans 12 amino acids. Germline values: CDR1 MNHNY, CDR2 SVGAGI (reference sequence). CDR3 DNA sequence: TGTGCCAGCAGTTCAAGGGGAGAGACCCAGTACTTC. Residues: CASSSRGETQYF.

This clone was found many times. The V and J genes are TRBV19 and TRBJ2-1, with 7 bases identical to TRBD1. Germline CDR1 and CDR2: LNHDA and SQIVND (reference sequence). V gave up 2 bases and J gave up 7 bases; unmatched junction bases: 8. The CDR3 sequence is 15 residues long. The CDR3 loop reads CASSIWGGGQNEQFF. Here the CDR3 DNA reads TGTGCCAGTAGTATATGGGGTGGGGGACAGAATGAGCAGTTCTTC.

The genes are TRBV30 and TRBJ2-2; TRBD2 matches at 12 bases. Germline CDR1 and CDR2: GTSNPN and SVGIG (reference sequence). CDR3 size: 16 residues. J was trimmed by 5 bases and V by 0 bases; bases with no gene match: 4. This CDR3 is CAWSVPSGRVTGELFF. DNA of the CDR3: TGTGCCTGGAGTGTACCTAGCGGGAGGGTGACCGGGGAGCTGTTTTTT.

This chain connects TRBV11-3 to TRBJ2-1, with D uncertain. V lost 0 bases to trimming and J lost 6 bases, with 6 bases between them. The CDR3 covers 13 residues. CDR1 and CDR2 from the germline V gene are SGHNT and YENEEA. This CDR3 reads CASSLDLLNEQFF. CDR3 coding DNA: TGTGCCAGCAGCTTAGACCTCCTCAATGAGCAGTTCTTC.

DNA for the CDR3: TGTGCCTGGAGGAAATCGGGACAGGGGTACGAGACCCTCCACTTT. Its protein is CAWRKSGQGYETLHF. The chain carries TRBV30 and TRBJ1-6; 10 bases are shared with TRBD1. The CDR3 loop spans 15 amino acids. V was clipped by 3 bases and J by 14 bases; unmatched bases: 13. Germline CDR1 GTSNPN, CDR2 SVGIG (reference sequence).

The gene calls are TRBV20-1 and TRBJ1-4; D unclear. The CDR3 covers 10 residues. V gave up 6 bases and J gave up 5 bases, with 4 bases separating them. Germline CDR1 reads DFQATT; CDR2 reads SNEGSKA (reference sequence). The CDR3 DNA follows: TGCAGTGCCCGGAATGAAAAACTGTTTTTT. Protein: CSARNEKLFF.

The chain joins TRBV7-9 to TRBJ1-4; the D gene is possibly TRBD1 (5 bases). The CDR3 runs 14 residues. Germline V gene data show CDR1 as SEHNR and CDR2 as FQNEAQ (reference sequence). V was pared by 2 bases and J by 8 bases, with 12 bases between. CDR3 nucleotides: TGTGCCAGCAGCTTATACCAGGGTGAGGAAAAACTGTTTTTT. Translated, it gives CASSLYQGEEKLFF.

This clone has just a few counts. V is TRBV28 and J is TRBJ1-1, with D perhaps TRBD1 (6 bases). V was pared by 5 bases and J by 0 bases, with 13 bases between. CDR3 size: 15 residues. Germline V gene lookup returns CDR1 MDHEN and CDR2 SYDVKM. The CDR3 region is CASSIPQGLNTEAFF. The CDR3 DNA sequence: TGTGCCAGCAGTATACCACAGGGACTGAACACTGAAGCTTTCTTT.

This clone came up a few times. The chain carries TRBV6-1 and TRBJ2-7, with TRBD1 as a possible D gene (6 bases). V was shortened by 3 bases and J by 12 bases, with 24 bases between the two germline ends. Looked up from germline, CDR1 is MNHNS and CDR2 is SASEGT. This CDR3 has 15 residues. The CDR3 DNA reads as TGTGCCAGCAGTGATTTAGGGCAGGGGCTAAGGAGTGGGTACTTC. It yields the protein CASSDLGQGLRSGYF.

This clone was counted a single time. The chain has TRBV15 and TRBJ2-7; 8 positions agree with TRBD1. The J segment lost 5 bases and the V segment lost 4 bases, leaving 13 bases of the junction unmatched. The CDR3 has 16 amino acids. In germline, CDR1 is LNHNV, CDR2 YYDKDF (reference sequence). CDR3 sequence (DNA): TGTGCCACCAGCACCGGAGACAGGGGCCTCCGGAACGAGCAGTACTTC. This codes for CATSTGDRGLRNEQYF.

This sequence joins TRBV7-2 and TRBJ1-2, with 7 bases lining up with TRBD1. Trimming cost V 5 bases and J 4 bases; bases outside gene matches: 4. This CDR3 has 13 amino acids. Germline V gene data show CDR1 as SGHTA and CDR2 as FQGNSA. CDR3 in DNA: TGTGCCAGCAGCCCCGGACAGGCCTATGGCTACACCTTC. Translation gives CASSPGQAYGYTF.

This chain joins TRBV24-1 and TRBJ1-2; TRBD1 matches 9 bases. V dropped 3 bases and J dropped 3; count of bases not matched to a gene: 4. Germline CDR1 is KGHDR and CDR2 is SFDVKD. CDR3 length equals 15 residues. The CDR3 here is CATSDPTGGYYGYTF. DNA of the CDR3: TGTGCCACCAGTGATCCGACAGGGGGGTACTATGGCTACACCTTC.

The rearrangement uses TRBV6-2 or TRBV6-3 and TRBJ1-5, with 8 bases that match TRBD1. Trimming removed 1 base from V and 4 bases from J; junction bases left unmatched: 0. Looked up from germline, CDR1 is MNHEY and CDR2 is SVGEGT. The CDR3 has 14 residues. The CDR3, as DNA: TGTGCCAGCAGTTACTGGACAGGGAATCAGCCCCAGCATTTT. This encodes CASSYWTGNQPQHF.

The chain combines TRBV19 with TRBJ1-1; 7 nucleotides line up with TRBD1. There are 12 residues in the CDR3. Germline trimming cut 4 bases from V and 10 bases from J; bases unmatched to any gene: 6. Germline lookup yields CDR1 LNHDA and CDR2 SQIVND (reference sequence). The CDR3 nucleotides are TGTGCCAGTAGTAGACAGGGTCTCGGAGCTTTCTTT. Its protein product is CASSRQGLGAFF.

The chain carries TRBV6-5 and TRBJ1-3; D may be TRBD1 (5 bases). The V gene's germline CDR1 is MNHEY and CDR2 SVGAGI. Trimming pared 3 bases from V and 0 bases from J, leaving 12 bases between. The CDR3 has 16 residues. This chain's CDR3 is CASSYSTDLSGNTIYF. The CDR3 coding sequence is TGTGCCAGCAGTTATTCGACAGACCTCTCTGGAAACACCATATATTTT.

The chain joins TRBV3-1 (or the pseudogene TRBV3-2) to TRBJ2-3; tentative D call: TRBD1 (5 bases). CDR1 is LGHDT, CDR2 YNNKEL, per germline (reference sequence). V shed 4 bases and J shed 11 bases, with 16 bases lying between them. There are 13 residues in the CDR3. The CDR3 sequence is CASSLQVQGWQYF. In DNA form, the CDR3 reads TGTGCCAGCAGCCTTCAAGTGCAGGGCTGGCAGTATTTT.

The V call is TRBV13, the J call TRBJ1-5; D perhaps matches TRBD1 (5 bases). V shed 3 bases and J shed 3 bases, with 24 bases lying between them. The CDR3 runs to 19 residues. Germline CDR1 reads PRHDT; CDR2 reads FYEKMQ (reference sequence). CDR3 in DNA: TGTGCCAGCAGCTTGGACGCGCGGGGCCGGGGCTTATTCAATCAGCCCCAGCATTTT. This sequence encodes CASSLDARGRGLFNQPQHF.

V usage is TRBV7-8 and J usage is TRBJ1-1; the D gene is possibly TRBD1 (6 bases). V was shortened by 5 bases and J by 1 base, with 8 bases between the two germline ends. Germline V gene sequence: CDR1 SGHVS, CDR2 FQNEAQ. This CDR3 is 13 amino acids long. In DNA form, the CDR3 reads TGTGCCAGCAGCCGGACAGAGAACACTGAAGCTTTCTTT. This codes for CASSRTENTEAFF.

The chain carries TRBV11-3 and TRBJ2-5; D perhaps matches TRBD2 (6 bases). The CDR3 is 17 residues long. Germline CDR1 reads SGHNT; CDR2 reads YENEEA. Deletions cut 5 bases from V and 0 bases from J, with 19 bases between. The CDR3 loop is CASSPSRGGSHQETQYF. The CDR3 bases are TGTGCCAGCAGCCCCTCCCGGGGAGGCAGCCACCAAGAGACCCAGTACTTC.

The CDR3 DNA is TGTGCCACAAGGGGACAGGGGGCCGGCGGGGAGCTGTTTTTT. Protein sequence: CATRGQGAGGELFF. The chain has TRBV19 and TRBJ2-2; 12 positions agree with TRBD1. V dropped 10 bases and J dropped 7; count of bases not matched to a gene: 7. The CDR3 sequence is 14 residues long. Germline CDR1 and CDR2: LNHDA and SQIVND (reference sequence).

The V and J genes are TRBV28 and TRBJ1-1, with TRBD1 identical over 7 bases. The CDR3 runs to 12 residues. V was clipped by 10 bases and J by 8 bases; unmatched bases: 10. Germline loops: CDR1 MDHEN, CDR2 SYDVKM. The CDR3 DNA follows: TGTGCCACCACATACCTGGACAGGGAAGCTTTCTTT. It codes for CATTYLDREAFF. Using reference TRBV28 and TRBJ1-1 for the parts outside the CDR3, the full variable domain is DVKVTQSSRYLVKRTGEKVFLECVQDMDHENMFWYRQDPGLGLRLIYFSYDVKMKEKGDIPEGYSVSREKKERFSLILESASTNQTSMYLCATTYLDREAFFGQGTRLTVV.

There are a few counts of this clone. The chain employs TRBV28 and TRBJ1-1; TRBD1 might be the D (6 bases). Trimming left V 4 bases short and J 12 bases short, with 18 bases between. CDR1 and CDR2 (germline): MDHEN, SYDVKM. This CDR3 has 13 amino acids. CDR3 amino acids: CASSSLDTGRTFF. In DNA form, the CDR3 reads TGTGCCAGCAGTTCCCTCGACACAGGGAGAACTTTCTTT.

The CDR3: CASSSRDLEGEQFF. DNA for the CDR3: TGTGCCAGCAGCTCCCGGGACTTAGAAGGTGAGCAGTTCTTC. The chain has TRBV9 and TRBJ2-1; a possible D gene is TRBD2 (6 bases). The germline CDR1 and CDR2 sequences are SGDLS and YYNGEE. CDR3 length: 14 amino acids. Trimming stripped 4 bases from V and 9 bases from J, with 17 bases between.

CDR3 in DNA: TGTGCCAGCAGTCCCCGAGGGACTAAGGGTGAGCAGTTCTTC. Its protein is CASSPRGTKGEQFF. This chain links TRBV27 with TRBJ2-1; 7 nucleotides align to TRBD2. V lost 5 bases to trimming and J lost 9 bases; unmatched junction nucleotides: 10. From germline, CDR1 is MNHEY and CDR2 SMNVEV (reference sequence). This CDR3 contains 14 residues.